This T cell receptor beta chain was identified in a study of blood T cell repertoires in COVID-19 (dated by TCRdb to the early 2020s). General notes on the study: Samples from collaborators originated in the United States, Italy and Spain and spanned both the acute and convalescent phases of COVID-19. Where available, HLA class I and class II types were obtained from metadata supplied by the sample provider rather than from assay-based typing. The repertoires were released in a freely available public database intended as a resource for research on the immune response to SARS-CoV-2. The dataset comprised deeply sampled blood TCRbeta repertoires from subjects exposed to, actively infected with, or recovered from COVID-19. Samples were obtained from the ongoing ImmuneRACE study (first 160 participants) and from about 1,300 subjects provided by 6 global collaborators. The sample metadata nearly always contained a de-identified subject ID, COVID-19 status, age in years and sex. The prospective study material was composed of cDNA or gDNA derived from T cells, B-cell-depleted T cells, or PBMCs. The paper as a whole reports these results and caveats: The quantity of clinical and demographic metadata differed by source and by participant and was supplied without curation.

From the germline V gene (reference sequence), CDR1 is LNHDA and CDR2 is SQIVND. V is shortened by 8 bases, J by 5 bases, and the region joining them spans 31 bases. Measured from the cysteine to the phenylalanine, the CDR3 is 19 residues long. The entry retains the CDR3 DNA only, 57 bases that are in frame from base 1. TCRbeta CDR3 regions were amplified from genomic DNA using the immunoSEQ Assay, a bias-controlled multiplex PCR. In the source study's methods: The number of nucleated cells in each sample was estimated from the amplification of reference gene primers within the assay. Sequence reads were collapsed and filtered to measure the absolute abundance of every unique TCRbeta CDR3 rearrangement. For each sample, productive Simpson clonality was calculated as the square root of Simpson's diversity index over productive rearrangements. The table was pulled from immuneACCESS by TCRdb, which kept in-frame rearrangements only. Such tables lose some clones; where checked, under half of the loss comes from unresolved V genes, and the rest has no known cause. D and trimming come from the DNA, and the V and J calls and clone size come from that table. Within this sample are under 300,000 clones, with more than 75% of them counted one time only. The ten largest account for around 3% of the sample.

Enrolling through a virtual design, the prospective study's participants ranged in age from roughly 18 to 89 years and lived across roughly 23 United States geographic areas. In the prospective study, participants were assigned to cohorts based on the clinical history participants reported in a screening survey and a study questionnaire. In the prospective study, whole blood, serum and a nasopharyngeal or oropharyngeal swab were collected from each participant by mobile phlebotomists. Participants in the prospective study had the option to provide additional blood draws and questionnaires over a 2-month period. Before DNA extraction, blood samples from the prospective study were shipped at room temperature or frozen. For this clone: Which antigen it targets is not known. No qualities accompany the bases; no much larger clone lies one base away.

The V and J segments used are TRBV19 and TRBJ2-1; tentative D gene TRBD1, with 5 bases matching. The TCR originated in a woman in her thirties or forties with acute COVID-19. The sample was PBMCs or T cells enriched from blood (not recorded which). The CDR3 region: CASHPQAQGGLKIDNEQFF. At the DNA level, the sequence is TGTGCCAGTCACCCTCAGGCCCAGGGCGGTTTGAAGATTGACAATGAGCAGTTCTTC.